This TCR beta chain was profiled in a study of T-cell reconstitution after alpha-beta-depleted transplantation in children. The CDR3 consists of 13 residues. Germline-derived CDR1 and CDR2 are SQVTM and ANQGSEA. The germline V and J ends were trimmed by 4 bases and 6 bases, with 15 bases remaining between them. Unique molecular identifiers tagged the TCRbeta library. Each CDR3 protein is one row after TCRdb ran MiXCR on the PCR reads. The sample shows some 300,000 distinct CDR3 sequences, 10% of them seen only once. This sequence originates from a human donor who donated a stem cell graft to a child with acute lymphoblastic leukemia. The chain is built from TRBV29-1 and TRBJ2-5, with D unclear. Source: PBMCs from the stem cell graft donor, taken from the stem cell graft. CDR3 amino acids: CSVALDAWKTQYF. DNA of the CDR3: TGCAGCGTTGCACTGGACGCGTGGAAGACCCAGTACTTC. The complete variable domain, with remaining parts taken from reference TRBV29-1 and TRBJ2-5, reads SAVISQKPSRDICQRGTSLTIQCQVDSQVTMMFWYRQQPGQSLTLIATANQGSEATYESGFVIDKFPISRPNLTFSTLTVSNMSPEDSSIYLCSVALDAWKTQYFGPGTRLLVL.